A single TCR beta chain is shown here with its context. Its antigen is unidentified. From its re-call of the 5' RACE reads, TCRdb lists each CDR3 protein once, without DNA. Its listing shows some 390,000 distinct CDR3 sequences. These data come from a study of T cells expressing NK-cell markers. Whole-study context: Most of the eight sequenced donors tested HCMV-seropositive; one tested seronegative.

Findings and limits, study-wide: These clonotypes, the leaders elsewhere, also led the CD3+CD56-NKG2C+ fraction in several donors. Six or seven donors carried dominant NKG2C+ clonotypes that made up roughly 1.0-7.5% of their CD8+ T cells.

This CDR3 is built from 13 residues. The source material was blood T cells: a sorted CD56 or NKG2C T cell subset, CD4+ or CD8+ T cells, or bulk PBMC T cells (not recorded which). The chain couples TRBV12-3 or TRBV12-4 to TRBJ1-1. This clonotype originated in a woman in her 50s in good health. CDR3 protein: CASLGLGDTEAFF.